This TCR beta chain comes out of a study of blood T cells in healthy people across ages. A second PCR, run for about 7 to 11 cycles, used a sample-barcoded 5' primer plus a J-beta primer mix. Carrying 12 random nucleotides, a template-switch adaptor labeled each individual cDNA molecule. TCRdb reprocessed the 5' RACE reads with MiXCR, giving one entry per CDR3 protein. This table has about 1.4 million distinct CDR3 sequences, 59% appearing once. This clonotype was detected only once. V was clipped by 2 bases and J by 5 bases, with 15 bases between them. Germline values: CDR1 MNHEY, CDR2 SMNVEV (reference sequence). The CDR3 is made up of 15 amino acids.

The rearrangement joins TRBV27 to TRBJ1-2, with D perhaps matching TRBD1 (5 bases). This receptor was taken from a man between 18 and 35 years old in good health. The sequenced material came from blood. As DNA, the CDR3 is TGTGCCAGCAGTTTAGGGCCGGTAGGGGTTTATGGCTACACCTTC. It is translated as CASSLGPVGVYGYTF.